This entry features one T cell receptor beta chain sequence. Its antigen is still unknown. These data come from a study of T-cell reconstitution after alpha-beta-depleted transplantation in children. Study outcomes and limitations: Reportedly, only several hundred clones from non-depleted graft cells drove alpha-beta T-cell counts at about two months.

Preparation of the TCRbeta library used unique molecular identifiers. TCRdb independently ran MiXCR on the PCR reads; one entry per CDR3 protein. The table has about 510,000 distinct CDR3 sequences, more than 9.5% seen once. CDR1 SQVTM and CDR2 ANQGSEA come from the germline V gene. Deletions cut 5 bases from V and 2 bases from J, with 12 bases between. This CDR3 has 13 amino acids. This chain uses TRBV29-1 with TRBJ1-1; a weak D match, TRBD1 (6 bases). The sequencing used PBMCs, mostly from graft donor cells, collected 180 days after TCRalphabeta/CD19-depleted stem cell transplant. This receptor was obtained from a female patient aged 2-10 years who had a stem cell transplant for aplastic anemia, so the T cells may come from the graft donor. CDR3 sequence reads: CSVQTGSNTEAFF. Written as DNA, the CDR3 is TGCAGCGTTCAAACAGGGAGTAACACTGAAGCTTTCTTT.